The source of this T cell receptor beta chain is a study of CD8 T cells in Susac syndrome (dated by TCRdb to the late 2010s). In the study overall: Whether CD8+ T cell activation and differentiation in Susac syndrome was antigen driven was tested using repertoire sequencing. Results the study describes overall, beyond this receptor: The number of individuals in the TCR sequencing and HLA analysis was recognized as being relatively small.

RNA was extracted with the RNeasy kit and roughly 0.45 to 1 ug was reverse transcribed using random hexamers. The immunoSEQ multiplex PCR assay, which covers 54 Vbeta and 13 Jbeta segments, was used to amplify TCR beta CDR3 regions. To correct PCR amplification bias, a synthetic template baseline was used for both primer optimization and computational correction. In the authors' own workflow: Only productive sequences were kept, with reads annotated to V, D and J genes according to IMGT and analyzed in immunoSEQ Analyzer. Clonality was calculated as one minus the Shannon entropy normalized by log2 of the number of productive unique sequences. Public and private clones were assessed among the 100 most prevalent clones of each patient and control. Clones were defined as Susac-specific when absent from the healthy and MS cohorts, from about 970 published viral clones and from other ImmuneACCESS disease sequences. Using fastp trimming at Q25 and MiXCR clonotype assembly, TCRdb reanalyzed the public sequencing data and kept in-frame beta chains. Records with the same CDR3 protein are collapsed into one entry carrying the most frequent genes and DNA. TCRdb, not the authors, supplied the V and J calls. Within this sample are approximately 150,000 distinct CDR3 sequences, with approximately 95% of them counted one time only. The top ten constitute over 0.08% of the sample.

This clonotype was recorded once. No cognate antigen has been identified for it. Per-base qualities were not stored, and no clone one base away is much larger. Just one read gives weak support. Peripheral blood CD8+ and CD4+ T cells from healthy donors, Susac syndrome patients and multiple sclerosis patients were profiled by high-throughput TCR beta sequencing. Treatment-naive patients with stable or active relapsing-remitting disease fulfilling revised McDonald criteria were used as multiple sclerosis controls. Bulk CD8+ and CD4+ T cells were purified by magnetic negative isolation, while CD8+ TEMRA cells were enriched using FACS. Blood was collected in EDTA tubes and processed within 24 hours, with PBMCs isolated through density gradient centrifugation. PBMCs destined for TCR sequencing were cryopreserved in liquid nitrogen and later thawed in a 37 °C water bath. Purity of sorted or isolated CD4+, CD8+ and CD8+ TEMRA cells was at least 90%.

The CDR3 runs 17 residues from the cysteine to the phenylalanine. Just the 51-base CDR3 DNA is kept, in frame starting at base 1. For CDR1 and CDR2, the germline V gene lists SGHTA and FQGNSA. Between the V and J ends, shortened by 0 bases and 1 base respectively, the junction contains 10 bases. This clonotype originated in a human donor with multiple sclerosis. The specimen was CD4+ T cells from PBMCs. The rearrangement joined TRBV7-2 to TRBJ2-6, with the D gene not confidently named. The nucleotide sequence is given as TGTGCCAGCAGCTTAGCGCGACTCTGGTCTGGGGCCAACGTCCTGACTTTC. Its amino acids are CASSLARLWSGANVLTF.